Presented here are 27 T cell receptor beta chains from one specimen sequenced in a study of T cell repertoires in cytomegalovirus infection. Antigens of these TCRs are unknown. TCRdb called the reads again in MiXCR, with one record for every CDR3 protein. The table has hundreds of thousands of distinct CDR3 sequences, 30% to 40% seen once; the top ten hold 18%. The source was cultured PBMCs, collected from culture after CMV antigen stimulation. These receptors originate from a human donor in good health (CMV status not recorded). Some clones in this sample may be carry-over from other donors' samples.

This clonotype turned up a few times. V gene TRBV6-6 combines with J gene TRBJ1-6, with D hard to call. CDR3 size: 16 residues. Germline CDR1 is MNHNY and CDR2 is SVGAGI (reference sequence). The V end lost 7 bases, the J end lost 3 bases, and 16 bases lay between the germline ends. CDR3 sequence: CASKIEGVGYNSPLHF. DNA of the CDR3: TGTGCCAGCAAGATTGAGGGAGTAGGCTATAATTCACCCCTCCACTTT.

This clonotype was observed a handful of times. This chain links TRBV20-1 with TRBJ2-1; weak D call: TRBD1 (5 bases). Germline V gene sequence: CDR1 DFQATT, CDR2 SNEGSKA (reference sequence). The ends were cut back, 0 bases at V and 6 bases at J, with 12 bases in the middle. The CDR3 totals 14 residues. The CDR3 nucleotides read TGCAGTGCTAGAGATTCGAGACAGCCCAATGAGCAGTTCTTC. This translates into CSARDSRQPNEQFF.

This clonotype was detected a few times. This sequence joins TRBV5-4 and TRBJ1-6; D may be TRBD1 (5 bases). This CDR3 region has 16 residues. The V and J ends lost 0 bases and 9 bases respectively, with 16 bases between them. Germline assignment: CDR1 SGHNT and CDR2 YYREEE (reference sequence). CDR3 region: CASSLGAGKDGSPLHF. CDR3 DNA sequence: TGTGCCAGCAGCTTGGGAGCAGGGAAGGATGGTTCACCCCTCCACTTT.

This clonotype was detected once. The chain links TRBV5-4 to TRBJ2-1; a weak D match, TRBD2 (5 bases). Germline V gene data show CDR1 as SGHNT and CDR2 as YYREEE (reference sequence). V was clipped by 0 bases and J by 10 bases, with 14 bases between them. The CDR3 is made up of 14 amino acids. CDR3 bases: TGTGCCAGCAGCTTGGCACGGGGTGAAGGCGAGCAGTTCTTC. This encodes CASSLARGEGEQFF.

The V call is TRBV15, the J call TRBJ2-3, with a weak D call TRBD1 (6 bases). Germline V gives CDR1 LNHNV, CDR2 YYDKDF (reference sequence). The CDR3 is 14 residues long. V lost 4 bases and J lost 3, with 11 bases in between. The CDR3 DNA reads as TGTGCCACCAGCAACAGGGTTGGGACAGATACGCAGTATTTT. It translates to CATSNRVGTDTQYF.

This clonotype was found a few times. The gene calls are TRBV4-1 and TRBJ2-3; D is undetermined. Between the trimmed V and J ends, which lost 4 bases and 4 bases, there was a span of 9 bases. Germline CDR1 reads MGHRA; CDR2 reads YSYEKL. CDR3 size: 13 residues. In nucleotides, the CDR3 is TGCGCCAGCAGCCCCGCAGGCTCAGATACGCAGTATTTT. Amino acid sequence: CASSPAGSDTQYF.

This clonotype was counted only a few times. The V and J genes are TRBV7-6 and TRBJ1-5; 9 nucleotides match TRBD1. CDR1 is SGHVS and CDR2 is FNYEAQ in the germline V gene. The length of the CDR3 is 15 residues. Germline trimming cut 5 bases from V and 0 bases from J; bases unmatched to any gene: 2. The CDR3 bases are TGTGCCAGCAGCAAGGGACAGGGTAGCAATCAGCCCCAGCATTTT. Encoded protein: CASSKGQGSNQPQHF.

This clonotype was observed a few times. The V call is TRBV11-2, the J call TRBJ1-1, with TRBD1 matching over 8 bases. The V gene end was trimmed by 3 bases and the J gene end by 4 bases; junction bases not matched to a gene: 7. Germline V gene lookup returns CDR1 SGHAT and CDR2 FQNNGV. The CDR3 consists of 15 residues. For the CDR3, the DNA is TGTGCCAGCAGCTTGCGGCAGGGGGCTAGCACTGAAGCTTTCTTT. As protein: CASSLRQGASTEAFF. Using reference TRBV11-2 and TRBJ1-1 for the parts outside the CDR3, the full variable domain is EAGVAQSPRYKIIEKRQSVAFWCNPISGHATLYWYQQILGQGPKLLIQFQNNGVVDDSQLPKDRFSAERLKGVDSTLKIQPAKLEDSAVYLCASSLRQGASTEAFFGQGTRLTVV.

The CDR3 region is CSGILANYGYTF. The CDR3, as DNA: TGCAGTGGAATCTTAGCTAACTATGGCTACACCTTC. V usage is TRBV20-1 and J usage is TRBJ1-2; D is ambiguous. The germline V and J ends were trimmed by 7 bases and 0 bases, with 9 bases remaining between them. Germline assignment: CDR1 DFQATT and CDR2 SNEGSKA (reference sequence). The CDR3 spans 12 residues.

The chain is built from TRBV7-8 and TRBJ2-1; 8 bases line up with TRBD2. In germline, CDR1 is SGHVS, CDR2 FQNEAQ. J lost 4 bases, V lost 5 bases, and 7 bases had no gene match. The CDR3 has 15 amino acids. CDR3 loop: CASSLLSGRYNEQFF. For the CDR3, the DNA is TGTGCCAGCAGCCTCCTGAGCGGGAGATACAATGAGCAGTTCTTC.

The sample holds a few counts of this clonotype. The chain is built from TRBV3-1 and TRBJ1-5, with a possible D match to TRBD1 (5 bases). Per the germline V gene, CDR1 is LGHDT and CDR2 is YNNKEL (reference sequence). V lost 1 base and J lost 4, with 11 bases in between. The CDR3 has 15 residues. The CDR3, as DNA: TGTGCCAGCAGCCAAGTGAGGGGACCGAATCAGCCCCAGCATTTT. Its protein is CASSQVRGPNQPQHF.

The rearrangement links TRBV7-2 to TRBJ2-2, with TRBD1 as a possible D gene (5 bases). The CDR3 consists of 15 residues. Trimming cost V 2 bases and J 3 bases, with 10 bases left between them. Per the germline V gene, CDR1 is SGHTA and CDR2 is FQGNSA. The CDR3 DNA is TGTGCCAGCAGCTTAAGAAGGGGCGACACCGGGGAGCTGTTTTTT. Its translation: CASSLRRGDTGELFF.

The count of this clonotype is one. The chain has TRBV12-3 or TRBV12-4 and TRBJ1-4; D is possibly TRBD1 (6 bases). CDR3 length equals 15 residues. Trimming removed 1 base from V and 4 bases from J, with 10 bases in between. This CDR3 is CASSLGTAYNEKLFF. DNA of the CDR3: TGTGCCAGCAGTTTAGGGACAGCCTATAATGAAAAACTGTTTTTT.

This chain uses TRBV7-7 with TRBJ2-7; a weak D match, TRBD2 (5 bases). Trimming took off 4 bases at V and 4 bases at J, with 20 bases between the two ends. Germline lookup yields CDR1 SSHAT and CDR2 FNYEAQ (reference sequence). The CDR3 has 16 amino acids. CDR3 in amino acids: CASSSPAGEPYYEQYF. The CDR3 coding sequence is TGTGCCAGCAGCTCCCCCGCTGGGGAGCCTTATTACGAGCAGTACTTC.

The rearrangement joins TRBV7-1 to TRBJ1-4; the match to TRBD1 covers 7 bases. TRBV7-1 is an ORF for which the function is uncertain. The J segment lost 3 bases and the V segment lost 5 bases, leaving 6 bases of the junction unmatched. The CDR3 is made up of 15 amino acids. The DNA for the CDR3 is TGTGCCAGCAGCCCTAGGACAGGTTCTAATGAAAAACTGTTTTTT. This gives the protein CASSPRTGSNEKLFF.

This clonotype occurred many times. CDR3 nucleotide sequence: TGTGCCAGCAGCTTTGGCCGGGGGTTGCAGGAGACCCAGTACTTC. It specifies CASSFGRGLQETQYF. The chain links TRBV7-8 to TRBJ2-5, with a tentative D call TRBD2 (6 bases). The V end lost 3 bases, the J end lost 5 bases, and 16 bases lay between the germline ends. There are 15 residues in the CDR3. Germline assignment: CDR1 SGHVS and CDR2 FQNEAQ.

V is TRBV14 and J is TRBJ1-1; D not resolved. The germline gives CDR1 SGHDN, CDR2 FVKESK. CDR3 length: 15 amino acids. V was trimmed by 1 base and J by 3 bases, leaving 12 bases between them. As DNA, the CDR3 is TGTGCCAGCAGCCAAGTAGCGTGGAGGGACACTGAAGCTTTCTTT. Protein: CASSQVAWRDTEAFF.

The V call is TRBV7-8, the J call TRBJ1-4, with a weak D call TRBD1 (6 bases). The CDR3 sequence is 15 residues long. CDR1 SGHVS and CDR2 FQNEAQ come from the germline V gene. Trimming left V 5 bases short and J 7 bases short, with 17 bases between. The CDR3 DNA is TGTGCCAGCAGCCGACCGGACAGAATTGGTGAAAAACTGTTTTTT. Protein: CASSRPDRIGEKLFF.

The CDR3 loop reads CSVRALTDMNTEAFF. The CDR3 nucleotides are TGCAGCGTTAGGGCCCTGACCGATATGAACACTGAAGCTTTCTTT. This sequence joins TRBV29-1 and TRBJ1-1; no reliable D call. Trimming took 5 bases from V and 0 from J, leaving 16 bases between them. Germline V CDR1 and CDR2: SQVTM, ANQGSEA. The CDR3 length is 15 residues. The whole variable domain, filled in from reference TRBV29-1 and TRBJ1-1, reads SAVISQKPSRDICQRGTSLTIQCQVDSQVTMMFWYRQQPGQSLTLIATANQGSEATYESGFVIDKFPISRPNLTFSTLTVSNMSPEDSSIYLCSVRALTDMNTEAFFGQGTRLTVV.

The gene calls are TRBV7-9 and TRBJ1-1, with 7 bases fitting TRBD1. Losses at the gene ends were 4 bases for V and 11 bases for J; bases not matched to a gene: 7. The CDR3 is 12 residues long. Per the germline V gene, CDR1 is SEHNR and CDR2 is FQNEAQ (reference sequence). The CDR3 DNA reads as TGTGCCAGCAGCTCCCCGACAGGGCAGGCTTTCTTT. This codes for CASSSPTGQAFF.

This clonotype has at least ten counts. The CDR3 nucleotides read TGTGCCAGCAGCTCAAGGGGGGGGCGGTCGTCCTACAATGAGCAGTTCTTC. Residues: CASSSRGGRSSYNEQFF. The chain joins TRBV7-2 to TRBJ2-1, with D possibly being TRBD2 (7 bases). Deletions cut 4 bases from V and 1 base from J, with 17 bases between. CDR1 is SGHTA, CDR2 FQGNSA, per germline. The CDR3 contains 17 residues.

The chain employs TRBV20-1 and TRBJ2-3, with 12 positions matching TRBD1. Germline lookup yields CDR1 DFQATT and CDR2 SNEGSKA (reference sequence). The CDR3 contains 12 residues. CDR3 region: CSGTGGPDTQYF. CDR3 nucleotides: TGCTCCGGGACAGGGGGCCCAGATACGCAGTATTTT.

This clonotype appeared a few times. The gene calls are TRBV11-2 and TRBJ2-3; D might be TRBD2 (6 bases). Germline lookup yields CDR1 SGHAT and CDR2 FQNNGV. V was clipped by 5 bases and J by 3 bases, with 15 bases between them. The CDR3 is 15 residues long. In nucleotides, the CDR3 is TGTGCCAGCAGCCCAGGCGGACGGGAGACAGATACGCAGTATTTT. It translates to CASSPGGRETDTQYF.

This rearrangement joins TRBV10-3 to TRBJ2-5, with 10 bases aligning to TRBD2. J was trimmed by 4 bases and V by 4 bases; bases with no gene match: 6. The CDR3 is 15 residues long. The germline CDR1 and CDR2 sequences are ENHRY and SYGVKD. This chain's CDR3 is CAISGLAGEGETQYF. The CDR3 DNA follows: TGTGCCATCAGTGGCCTAGCGGGAGAAGGAGAGACCCAGTACTTC.

The chain joins TRBV6-6 to TRBJ2-2, with D maybe TRBD1 (6 bases). V lost 9 bases to trimming and J lost 5 bases, with 19 bases between them. The CDR3 has 15 residues. The germline CDR1 and CDR2 sequences are MNHNY and SVGAGI (reference sequence). CDR3 nucleotides: TGTGCCAGTCAGGGACAAGCATACTTTACCGGGGAGCTGTTTTTT. Translating gives CASQGQAYFTGELFF.

This clonotype was seen at least ten times. The chain has TRBV7-2 and TRBJ1-3; 7 nucleotides align to TRBD1. The CDR3 covers 15 residues. The J segment lost 4 bases and the V segment lost 4 bases, leaving 7 bases of the junction unmatched. Germline V gene sequence: CDR1 SGHTA, CDR2 FQGNSA. The CDR3 loop reads CASSSDRSEGNTIYF. Written as DNA, the CDR3 is TGTGCCAGCAGCTCGGACAGGTCGGAAGGAAACACCATATATTTT.

This clonotype was picked up a small number of times. This chain links TRBV7-2 with TRBJ2-3; perhaps TRBD2 as D (6 bases). The CDR3 covers 14 residues. Germline-derived CDR1 and CDR2 are SGHTA and FQGNSA. Trimming took off 1 base at V and 6 bases at J, with 11 bases between the two ends. CDR3 sequence: CASSLGGDVDTQYF. The DNA for the CDR3 is TGTGCCAGCAGCTTAGGGGGGGATGTGGATACGCAGTATTTT.